The 10 T cell receptor beta chains in this list originate from one sample, sequenced in a study of tumor-infiltrating lymphocytes in primary liver carcinoma. A constant-region primer served to make TCR beta cDNA from about 500 ng total RNA. ARM-PCR, slightly modified, supplied the TCR beta libraries through three nested multiplex PCR rounds. Primers for the first two PCR rounds were TRBV1-TRBV30 forward primers and a C-beta reverse primer (around 10 cycles per round). TCRdb re-called the multiplex PCR reads with MiXCR, one entry per CDR3 protein. Of fewer than 25,000 distinct CDR3 sequences listed, approximately 70% are singletons. It was from about 21-30 mg of unsorted bulk tissue that RNA and DNA were co-extracted. The source material was liver tumor tissue from sampling region 1. Stated subset: tumor region T1, superior pole. Receptors were obtained from a man aged 35 to 55 with primary liver carcinoma and hepatitis B virus infection.

The chain links TRBV11-3 to TRBJ1-1; no reliable D call. The germline gives CDR1 SGHNT, CDR2 YENEEA. The CDR3 contains 14 residues. V lost 5 bases and J lost 0, with 10 bases in between. The CDR3 here is CASSQDGLNTEAFF. DNA for the CDR3: TGTGCCAGCAGCCAGGACGGCTTGAACACTGAAGCTTTCTTT.

As for this clonotype: At one boundary the junction diverges from the germline segment, which might be a read error. This sequence joins TRBV10-3 and TRBJ2-7; 16 bases are a match to TRBD2. The CDR3 loop spans 19 amino acids. Germline-derived CDR1 and CDR2 are ENHRY and SYGVKD. This chain's CDR3 is CAITKRSGLAGGFSCEQYF. Written as DNA, the CDR3 is TGTGCCATCACTAAACGATCGGGACTAGCGGGAGGGTTCTCCTGCGAGCAGTACTTT.

The CDR3 is CAWGVQGITTEAFF. In nucleotides, the CDR3 is TGTGCATGGGGTGTACAGGGGATAACCACTGAAGCTTTCTTT. The rearrangement joins TRBV30 to TRBJ1-1, with TRBD1 matching 7 bases. Germline CDR1 and CDR2: GTSNPN and SVGIG (reference sequence). This CDR3 is 14 amino acids long.

The V call is TRBV6-5, the J call TRBJ2-3; no clear D. The V gene lost 2 bases and the J gene lost 8 bases, with 5 bases spanning the gap. The CDR3 extends over 11 amino acids. From germline, CDR1 is MNHEY and CDR2 SVGAGI. The CDR3: CASSYMGTQYF. The CDR3 coding sequence is TGTGCCAGCAGTTACATGGGTACGCAGTATTTT.

Comment on this clonotype: Germline and junction disagree at one end, which may indicate a read error. V gene TRBV5-1 combines with J gene TRBJ1-1; D remains ambiguous. CDR3 length: 13 residues. Germline V gene lookup returns CDR1 SGHRS and CDR2 YFSETQ. CDR3 residues: CANSLAGNTEAFF. Here the CDR3 DNA reads TGTGCCAACAGCTTGGCCGGGAACACTGAAGCTTTCTTT.

Worth noting for this clonotype: The junction departs from germline at one end; a sequencing error may be responsible. The chain has TRBV29-1 and TRBJ2-7; D is possibly TRBD2 (6 bases). CDR1 and CDR2 (germline): SQVTM, ANQGSEA. The CDR3 extends over 12 amino acids. The CDR3 region has the DNA TGCATCGTTGGGGCGGGATGTTCAGAGCAGTACTTC. Translating gives CIVGAGCSEQYF.

Comment on this clonotype: A junction boundary mismatches the germline segment, possibly from a read error. The V and J genes are TRBV5-1 and TRBJ1-5, with D perhaps matching TRBD1 (6 bases). From germline, CDR1 is SGHRS and CDR2 YFSETQ. This CDR3 has 15 amino acids. CDR3 region: CASSPWHREDQPQHF. In DNA form, the CDR3 reads TGCGCCAGCAGCCCATGGCACAGGGAGGATCAGCCCCAACATTTT.

On this clonotype itself: Mismatch with germline at one junction end may stem from a read error. The chain recombines TRBV4-1 with TRBJ1-1; D unclear. The CDR3 is made up of 14 amino acids. Germline CDR1 is MGHRA and CDR2 is YSYEKL. The CDR3 is CASSQDRGRLEAFF. The CDR3 nucleotides are TGCGCTAGCAGCCAAGACCGCGGGCGATTAGAAGCTTTCTTT.

CDR3 bases: TGTGCCAGCAACCTAGTAGCGGGGGCTTCAGATACGCAGTATTTT. Translating it yields CASNLVAGASDTQYF. The chain employs TRBV11-1 and TRBJ2-3; 9 positions agree with TRBD2. CDR3 length: 15 residues. The trim removed 7 bases at V and 4 bases at J, leaving 9 bases unmatched. The germline gives CDR1 SGHAT, CDR2 FQDESV (reference sequence).

This clonotype was observed a few times. One junction end disagrees with the germline gene, perhaps due to a read error. The rearrangement links TRBV7-2 to TRBJ2-3; 9 bases are shared with TRBD2. Germline V lookup: CDR1 SGHTA, CDR2 FQGNSA. The CDR3 has 17 amino acids. CDR3 in amino acids: CACSLEGPAGGDDTQYF. CDR3 DNA: TGTGCCTGCAGCTTAGAGGGACCAGCGGGGGGAGATGATACGCAGTATTTT.